Below are 20 T cell receptor beta chains sequenced from a single sample in a study of cytomegalovirus exposure and HLA in healthy donors. 13 Jbeta primers and 60 Vbeta primers were used for the PCR. TCRdb's table, derived via immunoSEQ multiplex PCR, lists solely in-frame clones and lacks some. The sample has fewer than 200,000 clones, about 80% seen once; the top ten hold around 2.1%. Sequencing was done on a sample of PBMCs. The receptors shown here come from a female donor in good health and CMV-seronegative.

The chain couples TRBV5-5 to TRBJ2-7, with D maybe TRBD2 (6 bases). The V gene lost 3 bases and the J gene lost 4 bases, with 17 bases spanning the gap. Germline CDR1 and CDR2: SGHKS and YYEKEE (reference sequence). The CDR3 loop spans 15 amino acids. In nucleotides, the CDR3 is TGTGCCAGCAGCTCCCATGGGGGAGGACATTACGAGCAGTACTTC. Its translation is CASSSHGGGHYEQYF.

The chain couples TRBV2 to TRBJ1-2, with D possibly TRBD1 on 5 matching bases. Germline V CDR1 and CDR2: SNHLY, FYNNEI. The CDR3 sequence is 12 residues long. V was cut by 6 bases and J by 6 bases, with 11 bases left in between. The CDR3 DNA reads TGTGCCAGCAGAGACAGCTATAATGGCTACACCTTC. It encodes CASRDSYNGYTF.

The V gene is TRBV28, the J gene TRBJ1-5; D remains unclear. The CDR3 is 16 amino acids. Germline V gene sequence: CDR1 MDHEN, CDR2 SYDVKM. Deletions cut 5 bases from V and 0 bases from J, with 14 bases between. The DNA for the CDR3 is TGTGCCAGCAGTCCGGAGTGGCTTTATAGCAATCAGCCCCAGCATTTT. It specifies CASSPEWLYSNQPQHF.

The chain recombines TRBV11-2 with TRBJ2-7; D may be TRBD1 (6 bases). Trimming pared 3 bases from V and 3 bases from J, leaving 9 bases between. CDR1 and CDR2 from the germline V gene are SGHAT and FQNNGV. CDR3 length: 13 residues. The CDR3, as DNA: TGTGCCAGCAGCTTCACAGGGAACTACGAGCAGTACTTC. Translating it yields CASSFTGNYEQYF.

V and J are TRBV14 and TRBJ1-1, with 7 bases that match TRBD1. The germline CDR1 and CDR2 sequences are SGHDN and FVKESK. Losses at the gene ends were 6 bases for V and 3 bases for J; bases not matched to a gene: 7. The length of the CDR3 is 14 residues. DNA for the CDR3: TGTGCCAGCAGTCTGACAGGGTTGGACACTGAAGCTTTCTTT. It translates to CASSLTGLDTEAFF. The whole variable domain, filled in from reference TRBV14 and TRBJ1-1, reads EAGVTQFPSHSVIEKGQTVTLRCDPISGHDNLYWYRRVMGKEIKFLLHFVKESKQDESGMPNNRFLAERTGGTYSTLKVQPAELEDSGVYFCASSLTGLDTEAFFGQGTRLTVV.

The genes are TRBV27 and TRBJ1-6, with TRBD1 matching 10 bases. J lost 8 bases, V lost 0 bases, and 4 bases had no gene match. The germline V gene has CDR1 MNHEY and CDR2 SMNVEV (reference sequence). The CDR3 spans 16 residues. The CDR3 DNA is TGTGCCAGCAGTTTATCGAGACAGGGGGCTCATTCACCCCTCCACTTT. It specifies CASSLSRQGAHSPLHF.

In its sample, this clone was seen once. The genes are TRBV18 and TRBJ2-7, with 9 bases identical to TRBD1. The CDR3 sequence is 14 residues long. J lost 2 bases, V lost 6 bases, and 5 bases had no gene match. Germline CDR1 is KGHSH and CDR2 is LQKENI. CDR3 amino acids: CASSAGTGPYEQYF. The CDR3, as DNA: TGTGCCAGCTCGGCCGGGACAGGGCCCTACGAGCAGTACTTC.

J is TRBJ2-3 and V is TRBV13, with no clear D. V lost 4 bases and J 2 bases, leaving 7 bases between the germline ends. There are 13 residues in the CDR3. Germline V gives CDR1 PRHDT, CDR2 FYEKMQ (reference sequence). CDR3 bases: TGTGCCAGCAGCTCGCAGTTCACAGATACGCAGTATTTT. Its protein is CASSSQFTDTQYF.

There are a few counts of this clone. The chain combines TRBV19 with TRBJ1-3, with TRBD1 matching over 8 bases. V shed 5 bases, J shed 6 bases, and the junction held 3 bases outside the gene matches. The CDR3 spans 13 residues. Germline V gene lookup returns CDR1 LNHDA and CDR2 SQIVND (reference sequence). CDR3 amino acids: CASSPTGVNTIYF. The CDR3 nucleotides read TGTGCCAGTAGTCCGACAGGGGTAAACACCATATATTTT.

The chain carries TRBV7-3 and TRBJ2-7; 8 bases are a match to TRBD2. The CDR3 has 15 residues. Losses at the gene ends were 5 bases for V and 1 base for J; bases not matched to a gene: 7. Germline CDR1 SGHTA, CDR2 FQGTGA. CDR3 DNA: TGTGCCAGCAGCCACGGCGGGGGGCAGTCCTACGAGCAGTACTTC. Amino acids: CASSHGGGQSYEQYF.

The chain combines TRBV6-6 with TRBJ2-5, with a weak D call TRBD1 (6 bases). TRBJ2-7 explains the end of the DNA better; the J call may be wrong. CDR1 is MNHNY and CDR2 is SVGAGI in the germline V gene (reference sequence). The CDR3 covers 16 residues. In nucleotides, the CDR3 is TGTGCCAGCAGTTACTCTCGATCGACAGGTTCCTACGAGCAGTACTTC. It codes for CASSYSRSTGSYEQYF.

This clone was seen at least ten times. J is TRBJ1-3 and V is TRBV15; D not resolved. V shed 1 base and J shed 4 bases, with 8 bases lying between them. This CDR3 is built from 14 residues. Germline V gene data show CDR1 as LNHNV and CDR2 as YYDKDF (reference sequence). CDR3: CATSRVGEGNTIYF. The CDR3 bases are TGTGCCACCAGCAGAGTTGGGGAGGGAAACACCATATATTTT.

This sequence joins TRBV19 and TRBJ2-4; 7 bases are a match to TRBD2. The CDR3 length is 17 residues. Germline CDR1 and CDR2: LNHDA and SQIVND (reference sequence). The V segment lost 3 bases and the J segment 6 bases; nucleotides outside the gene matches: 14. The CDR3: CASSMVGGSRFGNIQYF. CDR3 nucleotides: TGTGCCAGTAGTATGGTCGGCGGGAGTAGGTTTGGAAACATTCAGTACTTC.

This chain connects TRBV5-4 to TRBJ1-2; D not certain. The germline V gene encodes CDR1 SGHNT and CDR2 YYREEE (reference sequence). The CDR3 spans 15 residues. Trimming took off 2 bases at V and 7 bases at J, with 18 bases between the two ends. The CDR3: CASSFRDGGFSGYTF. In nucleotides, the CDR3 is TGTGCCAGCAGCTTCCGCGATGGCGGGTTTTCTGGCTACACCTTC. The full variable domain, in which reference TRBV5-4 and TRBJ1-2 provide the parts outside the CDR3, is ETGVTQSPTHLIKTRGQQVTLRCSSQSGHNTVSWYQQALGQGPQFIFQYYREEENGRGNFPPRFSGLQFPNYSSELNVNALELDDSALYLCASSFRDGGFSGYTFGSGTRLTVV.

This clone was seen only once. CDR3: CAWSGGPGNTIYF. The CDR3 DNA sequence: TGTGCCTGGTCCGGGGGGCCCGGAAACACCATATATTTT. The genes are TRBV30 and TRBJ1-3; D is perhaps TRBD1 (6 bases). The CDR3 contains 13 residues. CDR1 and CDR2 from the germline V gene are GTSNPN and SVGIG (reference sequence). V shed 5 bases and J shed 4 bases, with 12 bases lying between them.

This clone has just one count. The chain has TRBV18 and TRBJ2-2; a weak D match, TRBD1 (5 bases). V was trimmed by 0 bases and J by 5 bases, leaving 7 bases between them. Germline V lookup: CDR1 KGHSH, CDR2 LQKENI. CDR3 length: 14 amino acids. The CDR3, as DNA: TGTGCCAGCTCACCACCGACAGCGACCGGGGAGCTGTTTTTT. Amino acid sequence: CASSPPTATGELFF. Using reference TRBV18 and TRBJ2-2 for the parts outside the CDR3, the full variable domain is NAGVMQNPRHLVRRRGQEARLRCSPMKGHSHVYWYRQLPEEGLKFMVYLQKENIIDESGMPKERFSAEFPKEGPSILRIQQVVRGDSAAYFCASSPPTATGELFFGEGSRLTVL.

V usage is TRBV12-5 and J usage is TRBJ2-3, with TRBD2 matching 10 bases. The CDR3 has 16 amino acids. V trimming: 0 bases; J trimming: 3 bases; junction bases outside the gene matches: 3. Germline loops: CDR1 LGHNT, CDR2 FRNRAP. The CDR3: CASGLVTSGETDTQYF. The CDR3 bases are TGTGCTAGTGGTTTGGTAACTAGCGGGGAGACAGATACGCAGTATTTT.

The V and J genes are TRBV4-2 and TRBJ2-3, with TRBD1 identical over 10 bases. Germline CDR1 and CDR2: LGHNA and YNFKEQ. The CDR3 contains 15 residues. With 3 bases clipped from V and 1 base from J, the junction kept 1 base outside the gene matches. The CDR3 DNA follows: TGTGCCAGCAGCCAGGGGACAGGGGGCACAGATACGCAGTATTTT. It is translated as CASSQGTGGTDTQYF.

This clone was picked up one time. The chain has TRBV5-1 and TRBJ1-1; 11 bases line up with TRBD1. V lost 6 bases and J lost 2; bases outside the gene matches: 9. The CDR3 is made up of 16 amino acids. The germline V gene has CDR1 SGHRS and CDR2 YFSETQ. CDR3 loop: CASTSPGTGGNTEAFF. The CDR3 region has the DNA TGCGCCAGCACAAGTCCCGGGACAGGGGGTAACACTGAAGCTTTCTTT.

The rearrangement links TRBV7-7 to TRBJ1-3, with 10 bases matching TRBD1. CDR3 size: 15 residues. In germline, CDR1 is SSHAT, CDR2 FNYEAQ (reference sequence). Trimming at V came to 5 bases and at J to 4 bases, leaving 5 bases not matched to a gene. In DNA, the CDR3 is TGTGCCAGCAGCCGTGGGACAGGGGCGGGAAACACCATATATTTT. The encoded protein is CASSRGTGAGNTIYF.